The 22 T cell receptor beta chains presented below share a single source sample, sequenced in a study of neoadjuvant anti-PD-1 for oral cavity cancer. The protocol was immunoSEQ multiplex PCR, while the TCRdb copy is restricted to in-frame clones and leaves out a portion. The sample contains approximately 74,000 clones, about 84% of which appear only once. The source material was PBMCs, sampled before nivolumab (anti-PD-1) treatment. Receptors were obtained from a person between 40 and 79 years old with oral cavity squamous cell carcinoma.

The rearrangement links TRBV6-5 to TRBJ2-7, with TRBD1 matching 11 bases. Germline loops: CDR1 MNHEY, CDR2 SVGAGI. This CDR3 has 15 residues. The ends lost 0 bases at V and 3 bases at J; junction bases unmatched: 1. The CDR3 spells CASSYSGTGGYEQYF. As DNA, the CDR3 is TGTGCCAGCAGTTACTCGGGGACAGGGGGCTACGAGCAGTACTTC.

The gene calls are TRBV10-3 and TRBJ2-2; 8 positions match TRBD2. In germline, CDR1 is ENHRY, CDR2 SYGVKD. Losses at the gene ends were 7 bases for V and 1 base for J; bases not matched to a gene: 5. The CDR3 is made up of 15 amino acids. CDR3 loop: CAITPLAGNTGELFF. CDR3 coding DNA: TGTGCCATCACACCCCTAGCGGGGAACACCGGGGAGCTGTTTTTT.

The rearrangement uses TRBV11-3 and TRBJ2-3; 10 bases map to TRBD2. The CDR3 length is 19 residues. V was clipped by 5 bases and J by 1 base; unmatched bases: 15. The germline V gene encodes CDR1 SGHNT and CDR2 YENEEA. The CDR3 DNA sequence: TGTGCCAGCAGCCCGCAAACTAGCGGGAATAGCGGGGGCACAGATACGCAGTATTTT. Residues: CASSPQTSGNSGGTDTQYF.

This chain uses TRBV7-2 with TRBJ2-1; 11 bases align to TRBD2. CDR3 length: 16 residues. Looked up from germline, CDR1 is SGHTA and CDR2 is FQGNSA. V trimming: 5 bases; J trimming: 7 bases; junction bases outside the gene matches: 10. The CDR3 protein is CASSLSGRALGNEQFF. The CDR3 coding sequence is TGTGCCAGCAGCCTTAGCGGGAGGGCCCTCGGAAATGAGCAGTTCTTC.

The chain employs TRBV2 and TRBJ2-7, with a tentative D call TRBD1 (6 bases). Trimming left V 2 bases short and J 2 bases short, with 13 bases between. Germline CDR1 and CDR2: SNHLY and FYNNEI. The CDR3 consists of 15 residues. CDR3 sequence reads: CASSEWSQGTYEQYF. The CDR3 DNA is TGTGCCAGCAGTGAATGGTCCCAGGGGACCTACGAGCAGTACTTC.

The chain carries TRBV10-3 and TRBJ1-1, with 11 nucleotides matching TRBD1. The CDR3 has 14 residues. V dropped 0 bases and J dropped 8; count of bases not matched to a gene: 2. The germline gives CDR1 ENHRY, CDR2 SYGVKD. CDR3 in DNA: TGTGCCATCAGTGAGTCGGACAGGGGGCGGGAAGCTTTCTTT. This encodes CAISESDRGREAFF.

This clone has just one count. The V gene is TRBV6-5, the J gene TRBJ2-2; the D gene is possibly TRBD1 (5 bases). V lost 2 bases and J lost 8, with 9 bases in between. CDR1 and CDR2 from the germline V gene are MNHEY and SVGAGI. The CDR3 is 13 residues long. CDR3: CASSYAGLGELFF. The CDR3 coding sequence is TGTGCCAGCAGTTACGCAGGGCTGGGGGAGCTGTTTTTT.

The J gene is TRBJ1-3, the V gene TRBV5-1; weak D call: TRBD1 (6 bases). This CDR3 has 16 amino acids. V lost 4 bases, J lost 4 bases, and 18 bases lay in between. Germline loops: CDR1 SGHRS, CDR2 YFSETQ. The CDR3 sequence: CASSPGWGAAGNTIYF. CDR3 nucleotide sequence: TGCGCCAGCAGCCCGGGATGGGGGGCAGCCGGAAACACCATATATTTT. The variable domain in full, completed from reference TRBV5-1 and TRBJ1-3, reads KAGVTQTPRYLIKTRGQQVTLSCSPISGHRSVSWYQQTPGQGLQFLFEYFSETQRNKGNFPGRFSGRQFSNSRSEMNVSTLELGDSALYLCASSPGWGAAGNTIYFGEGSWLTVV.

This rearrangement joins TRBV5-1 to TRBJ2-1; tentatively, D is TRBD2 (6 bases). Trimming stripped 4 bases from V and 0 bases from J, with 11 bases between. Germline V gene data show CDR1 as SGHRS and CDR2 as YFSETQ. This CDR3 has 15 residues. Written as DNA, the CDR3 is TGCGCCAGCAGCCGAGACGGGAGCTCCTACAATGAGCAGTTCTTC. It specifies CASSRDGSSYNEQFF.

The chain couples TRBV7-2 to TRBJ1-2, with D uncertain. The CDR3 is made up of 11 amino acids. Germline CDR1 is SGHTA and CDR2 is FQGNSA. V dropped 6 bases and J dropped 8 bases, with 10 bases sitting between them. The CDR3 protein is CASRAGWGYTF. The CDR3 nucleotides are TGTGCCAGCAGGGCAGGATGGGGCTACACCTTC.

This clone was seen only a few times. The rearrangement links TRBV30 to TRBJ1-2; no firm D call. The germline gives CDR1 GTSNPN, CDR2 SVGIG (reference sequence). V was trimmed by 0 bases and J by 8 bases, leaving 19 bases between them. The CDR3 sequence is 15 residues long. CDR3 region: CAWSVGSIPGKGYTF. The CDR3 DNA is TGTGCCTGGAGTGTAGGGTCTATACCGGGAAAGGGCTACACCTTC.

In the case of this clone: This specimen includes other DNA sequences encoding the same CDR3. The chain employs TRBV5-4 and TRBJ2-7; a weak D match, TRBD1 (5 bases). The V end lost 1 base, the J end lost 3 bases, and 5 bases lay between the germline ends. Germline CDR1 and CDR2: SGHNT and YYREEE (reference sequence). CDR3 length: 12 residues. The CDR3 region is CASSLQGYEQYF. The CDR3 DNA reads as TGTGCCAGCAGCTTGCAGGGCTACGAGCAGTACTTC.

The rearrangement uses TRBV19 and TRBJ2-1; D is ambiguous. In germline, CDR1 is LNHDA, CDR2 SQIVND (reference sequence). The CDR3 runs to 13 residues. The V end was cut by 4 bases, the J end by 6 bases, with 10 bases between. CDR3 nucleotide sequence: TGTGCCAGTAGTACCCTACCCCTCAATGAGCAGTTCTTC. It codes for CASSTLPLNEQFF.

The gene calls are TRBV6-5 and TRBJ2-5, with D possibly being TRBD1 or TRBD2 (5 bases each). Germline-derived CDR1 and CDR2 are MNHEY and SVGAGI. Trimming removed 4 bases from V and 4 bases from J, with 19 bases in between. The CDR3 totals 16 residues. The CDR3 coding sequence is TGTGCCAGCAGTTCCAGCGTCCCGGGACGAGGAGAGACCCAGTACTTC. Its protein product is CASSSSVPGRGETQYF.

Only one count was recorded for this clone. This chain joins TRBV2 and TRBJ2-7; D may match TRBD1 or TRBD2 (5 bases each). This CDR3 has 13 amino acids. Per the germline V gene, CDR1 is SNHLY and CDR2 is FYNNEI. V gave up 7 bases and J gave up 6 bases, with 16 bases separating them. The DNA for the CDR3 is TGTGCCAGCAAAGGGACGTTCGTCGGCGAGCAGTACTTC. It encodes CASKGTFVGEQYF. The whole variable domain, filled in from reference TRBV2 and TRBJ2-7, reads EPEVTQTPSHQVTQMGQEVILRCVPISNHLYFYWYRQILGQKVEFLVSFYNNEISEKSEIFDDQFSVERPDGSNFTLKIRSTKLEDSAMYFCASKGTFVGEQYFGPGTRLTVT.

This chain links TRBV27 with TRBJ2-1, with D possibly matching TRBD2 (6 bases). The CDR3 has 16 residues. The V end was cut by 8 bases, the J end by 3 bases, with 20 bases between. Germline values: CDR1 MNHEY, CDR2 SMNVEV (reference sequence). The CDR3 DNA sequence: TGTGCCAGCCTTCCGGGGGTGAATGTAGGCTACAATGAGCAGTTCTTC. This translates into CASLPGVNVGYNEQFF.

Here the CDR3 reads CASSIQGSEGSEAFF. For the CDR3, the DNA is TGTGCCAGTAGTATTCAAGGATCCGAAGGTTCTGAAGCTTTCTTT. The chain combines TRBV19 with TRBJ1-1; D uncertain. V lost 3 bases and J lost 6, with 17 bases in between. CDR3 length: 15 amino acids. Per the germline V gene, CDR1 is LNHDA and CDR2 is SQIVND (reference sequence).

The V call is TRBV5-8, the J call TRBJ1-2; 7 positions agree with TRBD1. The CDR3 is made up of 13 amino acids. Losses at the gene ends were 5 bases for V and 2 bases for J; bases not matched to a gene: 3. From germline, CDR1 is SGHTS and CDR2 YDEGEE. This CDR3 is CASSQGQNYGYTF. DNA of the CDR3: TGTGCCAGCAGTCAGGGACAGAACTATGGCTACACCTTC.

This clone was seen a few times. V is TRBV5-1 and J is TRBJ1-2; tentative D call: TRBD1 (5 bases). Germline values: CDR1 SGHRS, CDR2 YFSETQ. Trimming stripped 0 bases from V and 0 bases from J, with 9 bases between. This CDR3 region has 15 residues. CDR3 amino acids: CASSLAGGANYGYTF. CDR3 nucleotide sequence: TGCGCCAGCAGCTTGGCTGGGGGAGCTAACTATGGCTACACCTTC. The full variable domain, with the rest looked up from reference TRBV5-1 and TRBJ1-2, is KAGVTQTPRYLIKTRGQQVTLSCSPISGHRSVSWYQQTPGQGLQFLFEYFSETQRNKGNFPGRFSGRQFSNSRSEMNVSTLELGDSALYLCASSLAGGANYGYTFGSGTRLTVV.

The chain is built from TRBV11-3 and TRBJ2-3; TRBD2 aligns across 8 bases. CDR3 length equals 14 residues. Trimming at V came to 0 bases and at J to 4 bases, leaving 0 bases not matched to a gene. Germline V gives CDR1 SGHNT, CDR2 YENEEA. DNA for the CDR3: TGTGCCAGCAGCTTAGACGGGGGGGCAGATACGCAGTATTTT. This gives the protein CASSLDGGADTQYF.

The J gene is TRBJ1-2, the V gene TRBV30, with TRBD1 matching over 8 bases. The trim removed 2 bases at V and 6 bases at J, leaving 5 bases unmatched. This CDR3 comprises 13 residues. Looked up from germline, CDR1 is GTSNPN and CDR2 is SVGIG (reference sequence). This chain's CDR3 is CAWSKGQGDGYTF. The CDR3 coding sequence is TGTGCCTGGAGTAAAGGACAGGGTGATGGCTACACCTTC.

The genes are TRBV30 and TRBJ1-3, with D hard to call. Per germline, CDR1 GTSNPN and CDR2 SVGIG (reference sequence). The CDR3 is made up of 11 amino acids. With 1 base removed from V and 4 bases from J, the gap between germline ends came to 2 bases. The CDR3 DNA sequence: TGTGCCTGGAGTGGAGGAAACACCATATATTTT. This gives the protein CAWSGGNTIYF. Filled out from reference TRBV30 and TRBJ1-3, the complete variable domain reads SQTIHQWPATLVQPVGSPLSLECTVEGTSNPNLYWYRQAAGRGLQLLFYSVGIGQISSEVPQNLSASRPQDRQFILSSKKLLLSDSGFYLCAWSGGNTIYFGEGSWLTVV.